The subject of this entry is one T cell receptor beta chain. These data belong to a study of siplizumab effects on memory and regulatory T cells. Repertoires were generated with immunoSEQ multiplex PCR, while TCRdb's copy carries only in-frame clones and drops some. The sample records more than 90,000 clones, 85% to 95% being singletons. Germline values: CDR1 LNHDA, CDR2 SQIVND (reference sequence). Trimming took 10 bases from V and 4 from J, leaving 17 bases between them. CDR3 length: 14 residues. The material sequenced was non-Treg CD4+ T cells sorted from blood. The genes are TRBV19 and TRBJ2-1, with D unresolved. The sequence was collected from a human donor in good health. Here the CDR3 DNA reads TGTGCCACTTCTGACCGTCCCTTTTACAATGAGCAGTTCTTC. Encoded protein: CATSDRPFYNEQFF.